The next 29 T cell receptor beta chains were all read from a single sample in a study of beta chain features in type 1 diabetes. Isolated RNA was reverse transcribed in full, so expressed TCRB transcripts were sequenced. The table came from immunoSEQ multiplex PCR; TCRdb's copy has only in-frame clones and leaves some out. This sample has fewer than 500,000 clones, with around 13% found just once. The sequencing sample was made of naive CD4+ T cells from blood. These TCRs come from a man under 40 in good health.

This chain joins TRBV10-3 and TRBJ2-1, with D perhaps being TRBD1 or TRBD2 (5 bases each). V lost 6 bases and J 10 bases, leaving 10 bases between the germline ends. In germline, CDR1 is ENHRY, CDR2 SYGVKD. This CDR3 is 11 amino acids long. The CDR3 bases are TGTGCCATCAGGGGGGAGTCCGAGCAGTTCTTC. It codes for CAIRGESEQFF.

This clone was counted between two and nine times. J is TRBJ2-4 and V is TRBV7-2; TRBD2 might be the D (6 bases). The CDR3 is 16 residues long. Germline CDR1 is SGHTA and CDR2 is FQGNSA. Trimming removed 5 bases from V and 1 base from J, with 15 bases in between. The CDR3 DNA is TGTGCCAGCAGCCGTCCGCGGGGATCGGCCAAAAACATTCAGTACTTC. Its translation: CASSRPRGSAKNIQYF.

The chain links TRBV6-6 to TRBJ1-2, with a tentative D call TRBD1 (5 bases). The V end was cut by 4 bases, the J end by 2 bases, with 11 bases between. From germline, CDR1 is MNHNY and CDR2 SVGAGI (reference sequence). The CDR3 totals 14 residues. The CDR3 here is CASSSGDGNYGYTF. The DNA of the CDR3 is TGTGCCAGCAGTTCGGGGGACGGCAACTATGGCTACACCTTC.

The chain is built from TRBV29-1 and TRBJ2-3; tentatively, D is TRBD2 (7 bases). The CDR3 is 14 residues long. Germline V gives CDR1 SQVTM, CDR2 ANQGSEA. V lost 6 bases, J lost 2 bases, and 15 bases lay in between. As DNA, the CDR3 is TGCAGCGTAGCCGTCCGGGGGGCCACAGATACGCAGTATTTT. Its protein is CSVAVRGATDTQYF.

A word on this clone: Its ends do not fully match the called genes, so a read error is possible. The CDR3 bases are TGTGCCAGCAGCTTATACTTTCGGGCTGGAGGCACAAATACGCAGTATTTT. Protein product: CASSLYFRAGGTNTQYF. The chain uses TRBV7-6 and TRBJ2-3, with D perhaps matching TRBD2 (5 bases). Per germline, CDR1 SGHVS and CDR2 FNYEAQ. There are 17 residues in the CDR3.

The chain is built from TRBV13 and TRBJ2-3; TRBD1 agrees at 9 bases. CDR3 length: 17 residues. Germline lookup yields CDR1 PRHDT and CDR2 FYEKMQ (reference sequence). Losses at the gene ends were 2 bases for V and 4 bases for J; bases not matched to a gene: 10. The chain's CDR3 is CASSLSLTGGSSDTQYF. In nucleotides, the CDR3 is TGTGCCAGCAGCTTATCCCTAACAGGGGGCAGTTCAGATACGCAGTATTTT. Supplemented by reference TRBV13 and TRBJ2-3, the full variable domain reads AAGVIQSPRHLIKEKRETATLKCYPIPRHDTVYWYQQGPGQDPQFLISFYEKMQSDKGSIPDRFSAQQFSDYHSELNMSSLELGDSALYFCASSLSLTGGSSDTQYFGPGTRLTVL.

This rearrangement joins TRBV7-9 to TRBJ2-5; TRBD1 might be the D (5 bases). With 5 bases removed from V and 5 bases from J, the gap between germline ends came to 12 bases. The CDR3 is made up of 13 amino acids. Germline loops: CDR1 SEHNR, CDR2 FQNEAQ (reference sequence). DNA of the CDR3: TGTGCCAGCAGCCCGTGGGGCCTGGAGACCCAGTACTTC. This codes for CASSPWGLETQYF.

There are a few counts of this clone. This CDR3 reads CASSQSMGLLYEAFF. CDR3 nucleotides: TGCGCCAGCAGTCAATCTATGGGACTGTTATATGAAGCTTTCTTT. The chain links TRBV23-1 to TRBJ1-1; D possibly corresponds to TRBD1 (5 bases). TRBV23-1 is designated an ORF whose function remains uncertain. The CDR3 has 15 residues. Trimming removed 0 bases at V and 7 bases at J, with 15 bases between.

CDR3 amino acids: CASSQDLGYNEQFF. The CDR3, as DNA: TGCGCCAGCAGCCAAGATTTGGGCTACAATGAGCAGTTCTTC. This chain uses TRBV4-3 with TRBJ2-1; D uncertain. This CDR3 is 14 amino acids long. From germline, CDR1 is LGHNA and CDR2 YSLEER. The V end lost 0 bases, the J end lost 3 bases, and 6 bases lay between the germline ends.

This clone was seen more than once but under ten times. A clone one base away is much larger, so this may be a read error. This chain links TRBV7-8 with TRBJ2-3; no clear D gene. The CDR3 consists of 11 residues. Trimming pared 7 bases from V and 2 bases from J, leaving 4 bases between. The germline gives CDR1 SGHVS, CDR2 FQNEAQ. CDR3 sequence (DNA): TGTGCCAGCACCAACACAGATACGCAGTATTTT. Amino acid sequence: CASTNTDTQYF.

The chain has TRBV6-6 and TRBJ1-1; no reliable D call. V was cut by 2 bases and J by 2 bases, with 6 bases left in between. Germline loops: CDR1 MNHNY, CDR2 SVGAGI (reference sequence). The CDR3 has 13 amino acids. Here the CDR3 reads CASSYGGNTEAFF. The CDR3 coding sequence is TGTGCCAGCAGTTACGGAGGTAACACTGAAGCTTTCTTT.

The genes are TRBV7-6 and TRBJ1-5; no clear D gene. V was trimmed by 2 bases and J by 1 base, leaving 15 bases between them. Germline CDR1 and CDR2: SGHVS and FNYEAQ. The CDR3 contains 17 residues. CDR3 coding DNA: TGTGCCAGCAGCTTAACCCCAGGCCCGAGGAGCAATCAGCCCCAGCATTTT. Amino acid sequence: CASSLTPGPRSNQPQHF.

The rearrangement uses TRBV20-1 and TRBJ2-3; D unclear. Germline assignment: CDR1 DFQATT and CDR2 SNEGSKA (reference sequence). The CDR3 is made up of 11 amino acids. Trimming stripped 4 bases from V and 7 bases from J, with 9 bases between. CDR3 protein: CSAITGYTQYF. The CDR3 DNA follows: TGCAGTGCTATCACCGGATATACGCAGTATTTT.

Only a few counts were recorded for this clone. The chain combines TRBV11-2 with TRBJ2-1; no clear D. The CDR3 is made up of 13 amino acids. V dropped 1 base and J dropped 4 bases, with 5 bases sitting between them. Germline-derived CDR1 and CDR2 are SGHAT and FQNNGV. The CDR3 loop reads CASSLALYNEQFF. CDR3 DNA sequence: TGTGCCAGCAGCTTAGCCCTTTACAATGAGCAGTTCTTC.

CDR3 loop: CASSEGGLEYF. As DNA, the CDR3 is TGTGCCAGCAGTGAAGGGGGACTGGAGTACTTC. The gene calls are TRBV2 and TRBJ2-4; D might be TRBD2 (6 bases). The CDR3 length is 11 residues. Looked up from germline, CDR1 is SNHLY and CDR2 is FYNNEI. V gave up 1 base and J gave up 14 bases, with 9 bases separating them.

The chain has TRBV29-1 and TRBJ2-4; 9 bases are shared with TRBD1. CDR1 and CDR2 (germline): SQVTM, ANQGSEA. The CDR3 length is 13 residues. Trimming cost V 6 bases and J 9 bases; bases outside gene matches: 9. This CDR3 is CSVRGTGNGIQYF. The CDR3 DNA reads as TGCAGCGTGAGGGGGACAGGGAATGGCATTCAGTACTTC.

This clone came up a few times. CDR3 bases: TGTGCCTGTGCTGGACAGAGCAATCAGCCCCAGCATTTT. Its translation is CACAGQSNQPQHF. The gene calls are TRBV30 and TRBJ1-5; D might be TRBD1 (6 bases). Germline V gene sequence: CDR1 GTSNPN, CDR2 SVGIG (reference sequence). V was clipped by 6 bases and J by 1 base, with 10 bases between them. The CDR3 contains 13 residues.

The rearrangement joins TRBV27 to TRBJ2-5; D is uncertain. With 4 bases removed from V and 1 base from J, the gap between germline ends came to 4 bases. Germline V lookup: CDR1 MNHEY, CDR2 SMNVEV (reference sequence). The CDR3 consists of 12 residues. The DNA for the CDR3 is TGTGCCAGCAGTTGGATCCAAGAGACCCAGTACTTC. Its translation: CASSWIQETQYF.

This chain joins TRBV9 and TRBJ1-2; D is ambiguous. The CDR3 covers 15 residues. V was pared by 0 bases and J by 3 bases, with 12 bases between. The germline V gene has CDR1 SGDLS and CDR2 YYNGEE. CDR3 region: CASSVAGSADYGYTF. The CDR3 coding sequence is TGTGCCAGCAGCGTAGCTGGCAGTGCGGACTATGGCTACACCTTC.

This clone was observed a handful of times. V gene TRBV7-6 combines with J gene TRBJ1-3; the match to TRBD1 covers 10 bases. This CDR3 has 16 residues. V lost 5 bases and J lost 2; bases outside the gene matches: 6. Per germline, CDR1 SGHVS and CDR2 FNYEAQ. This CDR3 is CASSLRDRGAGNTIYF. The DNA of the CDR3 is TGTGCCAGCAGCCTACGGGACAGGGGAGCTGGAAACACCATATATTTT.

J is TRBJ2-5 and V is TRBV6-1, with D perhaps assigned TRBD1 or TRBD2 (5 bases each). The CDR3 length is 11 residues. CDR1 is MNHNS, CDR2 SASEGT, per germline. V was pared by 7 bases and J by 4 bases, with 7 bases between. This CDR3 is CASMGRETQYF. CDR3 nucleotides: TGTGCCAGCATGGGACGAGAGACCCAGTACTTC.

This clone was found a few times. The rearrangement uses TRBV6-4 and TRBJ2-1; 7 bases line up with TRBD2. The V gene's germline CDR1 is MRHNA and CDR2 SNTAGT. The trim removed 2 bases at V and 7 bases at J, leaving 8 bases unmatched. This CDR3 comprises 15 residues. The CDR3 here is CASSDVAGVSNEQFF. The CDR3 DNA follows: TGTGCCAGCAGTGACGTCGCGGGAGTAAGTAATGAGCAGTTCTTC.

The rearrangement links TRBV18 to TRBJ1-1; D might be TRBD1 (5 bases). The CDR3 is 15 amino acids. Germline V gives CDR1 KGHSH, CDR2 LQKENI. V lost 3 bases to trimming and J lost 4 bases, with 15 bases between them. The CDR3 loop reads CASSPREGPGTEAFF. In nucleotides, the CDR3 is TGTGCCAGCTCACCTCGTGAGGGGCCGGGCACTGAAGCTTTCTTT.

This chain links TRBV2 with TRBJ2-5; the match to TRBD1 covers 12 bases. V gave up 4 bases and J gave up 4 bases; unmatched junction bases: 4. Germline V CDR1 and CDR2: SNHLY, FYNNEI. The length of the CDR3 is 15 residues. This CDR3 is CASSAGTGGGETQYF. The CDR3 bases are TGTGCCAGCAGTGCGGGGACAGGGGGCGGAGAGACCCAGTACTTC. Full variable domain (rest looked up from reference TRBV2 and TRBJ2-5): EPEVTQTPSHQVTQMGQEVILRCVPISNHLYFYWYRQILGQKVEFLVSFYNNEISEKSEIFDDQFSVERPDGSNFTLKIRSTKLEDSAMYFCASSAGTGGGETQYFGPGTRLLVL.

There are a few counts of this clone. This chain links TRBV2 with TRBJ2-4, with TRBD2 matching over 10 bases. CDR1 and CDR2 (germline): SNHLY, FYNNEI. This CDR3 has 14 residues. J lost 7 bases, V lost 3 bases, and 3 bases had no gene match. CDR3 DNA sequence: TGTGCCAGCAGTGATAGACTAGCGGGCAACATTCAGTACTTC. This gives the protein CASSDRLAGNIQYF.

This clone showed up just a few times. The rearrangement uses TRBV9 and TRBJ2-3, with 9 positions matching TRBD2. Germline trimming cut 0 bases from V and 3 bases from J; bases unmatched to any gene: 5. Germline CDR1 and CDR2: SGDLS and YYNGEE. The CDR3 loop spans 16 amino acids. Written as DNA, the CDR3 is TGTGCCAGCAGCGTAGGGCGGGAGGGCCGGACAGATACGCAGTATTTT. It yields the protein CASSVGREGRTDTQYF.

The chain links TRBV27 to TRBJ2-4, with a possible D match to TRBD1 (5 bases). From germline, CDR1 is MNHEY and CDR2 SMNVEV (reference sequence). V lost 5 bases and J 0 bases, leaving 8 bases between the germline ends. CDR3 length: 14 residues. The CDR3 DNA reads as TGTGCCAGCAGTGTCCAGGGAGCCAAAAACATTCAGTACTTC. Its protein product is CASSVQGAKNIQYF.

This clone has just a few counts. The chain uses TRBV7-9 and TRBJ1-1; no clear D. The CDR3 consists of 11 residues. Germline V CDR1 and CDR2: SEHNR, FQNEAQ (reference sequence). V lost 8 bases to trimming and J lost 1 base, with 5 bases between them. The CDR3 loop is CASQPNTEAFF. CDR3 nucleotides: TGTGCCAGCCAACCGAACACTGAAGCTTTCTTT.

This clone was seen a handful of times. The rearrangement uses TRBV11-2 and TRBJ2-5; possibly TRBD2 for D (6 bases). CDR1 is SGHAT, CDR2 FQNNGV, per germline. Trimming took off 2 bases at V and 2 bases at J, with 12 bases between the two ends. This CDR3 is built from 15 residues. CDR3 residues: CASSLLPGAQETQYF. The CDR3 nucleotides read TGTGCCAGCAGCTTATTACCGGGAGCGCAAGAGACCCAGTACTTC.